This is a list of T cell receptor beta chains from one sample in a study of T cell responses to AZD1222 COVID-19 vaccine. Produced via immunoSEQ multiplex PCR; TCRdb's table is partial and in-frame only. The table shows over 120,000 clones, with about 92% occurring only once. This specimen was peripheral blood, taken on day 0 of AZD1222 vaccination. Receptor source: an adult in good health. Each CDR3 is given with its conserved first and last residue. A D gene is named only where the DNA matches it firmly. Size tells how often a clone was seen (once, few, many) or the class of an expanded clone, and some rows leave it out.

NA	TRBJ1-2	NA	TRBV6-2/TRBV6-3	CASSPRVLTNGYTF	TGTGCCAGCAGTCCCCGGGTGCTGACAAATGGCTACACCTTC
TRBD2	TRBJ2-3	NA	TRBV7-2	CASTFGLAGGTQYF	TGTGCCAGCACCTTCGGACTAGCGGGGGGTACGCAGTATTTT
NA	TRBJ1-6	once	TRBV12-5	CASGTDSPLHF	TGTGCTAGTGGGACGGATTCACCCCTCCACTTT
NA	TRBJ1-1	NA	TRBV6-6	CASRPPMNTEAFF	TGTGCCAGCCGGCCACCTATGAACACTGAAGCTTTCTTT
NA	TRBJ2-3	NA	TRBV7-3	CASSLGLEVDTQYF	TGTGCCAGCAGCCTGGGGCTAGAGGTAGATACGCAGTATTTT
NA	TRBJ2-3	once	TRBV19	CASSMTDTQYF	TGTGCCAGTAGTATGACAGATACGCAGTATTTT
NA	TRBJ1-5	NA	TRBV2	CASDFWRNQPQHF	TGTGCCAGCGACTTTTGGAGGAATCAGCCCCAGCATTTT
NA	TRBJ2-1	NA	TRBV7-2	CASSFRTGTSEQFF	TGTGCCAGCAGCTTCCGCACAGGGACGAGTGAGCAGTTCTTC
NA	TRBJ1-2	NA	TRBV18	CASSPSGRVNYGYTF	TGTGCCAGCTCACCAAGCGGCAGGGTAAACTATGGCTACACCTTC
TRBD1	TRBJ2-7	NA	TRBV23-1	CARGGTGRYEQYF	TGCGCCAGGGGCGGGACAGGGCGTTACGAGCAGTACTTC
TRBD1	TRBJ1-2	once	TRBV7-8	CASSPAGGPYYGYTF	TGTGCCAGCAGCCCGGCAGGGGGACCCTACTATGGCTACACCTTC
TRBD1	TRBJ1-5	NA	TRBV5-8	CASSFDRASNQPQHF	TGTGCCAGCAGCTTTGACAGGGCTAGCAATCAGCCCCAGCATTTT
NA	TRBJ1-6	NA	TRBV14	CASSQGSGRRDSPLHF	TGTGCCAGCAGCCAAGGGTCTGGGCGGCGAGATTCACCCCTCCACTTT
NA	TRBJ1-1	few	TRBV19	CASSILRNTEAFF	TGTGCCAGTAGTATTTTAAGAAACACTGAAGCTTTCTTT
NA	TRBJ1-5	NA	TRBV6-5	CASSYPRGGNQPQHF	TGTGCCAGCAGTTACCCCCGGGGTGGCAATCAGCCCCAGCATTTT
NA	TRBJ1-1	NA	TRBV2	CASSPVGVNTEAFF	TGTGCCAGCAGTCCGGTGGGAGTGAACACTGAAGCTTTCTTT
NA	TRBJ1-2	NA	TRBV24-1	CATSDQELNYGYTF	TGTGCCACCAGTGACCAGGAACTTAACTATGGCTACACCTTC
TRBD1	TRBJ1-5	NA	TRBV18	CASSPQGQLRQPQHF	TGTGCCAGCTCACCACAGGGACAGTTGCGTCAGCCCCAGCATTTT
NA	TRBJ2-2	NA	TRBV25-1	CASISTDPGELFF	TGTGCCAGCATTTCTACCGACCCCGGGGAGCTGTTTTTT
NA	TRBJ2-2	once	TRBV13	CASSLSLGAAGELFF	TGTGCCAGCAGCTTAAGTCTGGGGGCGGCCGGGGAGCTGTTTTTT
NA	TRBJ1-2	once	TRBV4-3	CASSQISPLSGPGYSMGHGYTF	TGCGCCAGCAGCCAAATATCCCCCCTCTCGGGCCCGGGATACTCTATGGGCCATGGCTACACCTTC
NA	TRBJ1-2	NA	TRBV5-1	CASAQESTNYGYTF	TGCGCCAGCGCCCAGGAATCGACTAACTATGGCTACACCTTC
TRBD2	TRBJ2-7	NA	TRBV2	CASRDTGGGLSYEQYF	TGTGCCAGCAGAGATACTGGCGGGGGTTTGTCCTACGAGCAGTACTTC
NA	TRBJ1-2	NA	TRBV7-9	CASSLVLGSPYGYTF	TGTGCCAGCAGCTTAGTTTTAGGCAGCCCATATGGCTACACCTTC
NA	TRBJ1-3	NA	TRBV19	CASSNLSPGTASSGNTIYF	TGTGCCAGTAGCAATTTATCCCCCGGAACTGCGAGCTCTGGAAACACCATATATTTT
NA	TRBJ2-1	NA	TRBV4-1	CASSPTYNEQFF	TGCGCCAGCAGCCCCACCTACAATGAGCAGTTCTTC
NA	TRBJ1-4	NA	TRBV5-1	CASSLGGSATNEKLFF	TGCGCCAGCAGCTTGGGGGGGTCGGCAACTAATGAAAAACTGTTTTTT
TRBD1	TRBJ2-7	once	TRBV19	CASRQGVRDEQYF	TGTGCCAGTCGACAGGGGGTAAGAGACGAGCAGTACTTC
TRBD2	TRBJ2-7	NA	TRBV2	CASSVTSGGGPSHEQYF	TGTGCCAGCAGTGTCACTAGCGGGGGGGGACCTAGCCACGAGCAGTACTTC
NA	TRBJ1-1	NA	TRBV14	CASSQQTLLGAFF	TGTGCCAGCAGCCAACAGACACTCCTCGGGGCTTTCTTT
TRBD1	TRBJ2-6	NA	TRBV23-1	CASSPDRGRYSGANVLTF	TGCGCCAGCAGCCCCGACAGGGGTCGGTATTCTGGGGCCAACGTCCTGACTTTC
NA	TRBJ2-2	NA	TRBV7-2	CASSLAGGLSGELFF	TGTGCCAGCAGCTTAGCGGGTGGACTATCCGGGGAGCTGTTTTTT
TRBD1	TRBJ1-1	once	TRBV6-4	CASSAMAGGNTEAFF	TGTGCCAGCAGTGCCATGGCAGGGGGGAACACTGAAGCTTTCTTT
TRBD1	TRBJ1-2	NA	TRBV18	CASGQGAPRGEANYGYTF	TGTGCCAGCGGACAGGGGGCGCCTAGAGGGGAAGCTAACTATGGCTACACCTTC
NA	TRBJ1-1	NA	TRBV5-5	CASSPGGGQAFF	TGTGCCAGCAGCCCCGGAGGGGGTCAAGCTTTCTTT
NA	TRBJ1-1	NA	TRBV5-5	CASSLVDNTEAFF	TGTGCCAGCAGCTTGGTGGATAACACTGAAGCTTTCTTT
NA	TRBJ2-3	NA	TRBV5-4	CASTRAGRNTDTQYF	TGTGCCAGCACCCGGGCAGGGAGGAACACAGATACGCAGTATTTT
TRBD1	TRBJ2-2	NA	TRBV3-1/TRBV3-2	CASSQARDSLNTGELFF	TGTGCCAGCAGCCAAGCTCGGGACAGCTTGAACACCGGGGAGCTGTTTTTT
NA	TRBJ1-3	NA	TRBV5-1	CASSLGGYGNTIYF	TGCGCCAGCAGCTTAGGGGGATATGGAAACACCATATATTTT
TRBD2	TRBJ2-1	once	TRBV5-4	CASSFPSGTYNEQFF	TGTGCCAGCAGCTTTCCTAGCGGGACGTACAATGAGCAGTTCTTC
TRBD2	TRBJ2-3	NA	TRBV18	CASSLWTSGGGTDTQYF	TGTGCCAGCTCACTTTGGACTAGCGGGGGGGGCACAGATACGCAGTATTTT
TRBD2	TRBJ2-3	few	TRBV5-6	CASRGLAASTDTQYF	TGTGCCAGCAGAGGGCTAGCGGCTAGCACAGATACGCAGTATTTT
NA	TRBJ2-1	NA	TRBV7-9	CASSLDSFGGEQFF	TGTGCCAGCAGCTTAGATAGTTTTGGGGGTGAGCAGTTCTTC
NA	TRBJ1-4	NA	TRBV5-4	CASSQGPRGATNEKLFF	TGTGCCAGCAGTCAAGGACCTAGAGGAGCAACTAATGAAAAACTGTTTTTT
NA	TRBJ1-1	NA	TRBV7-9	CASRPIRDLNTEAFF	TGTGCCAGCAGACCTATCAGGGATCTGAACACTGAAGCTTTCTTT
NA	TRBJ2-6	NA	TRBV5-1	CASSESPTGSGANVLTF	TGCGCCAGCAGTGAATCACCGACGGGCTCTGGGGCCAACGTCCTGACTTTC
NA	TRBJ1-1	NA	TRBV5-1	CASSFVFRGSVTEAFF	TGCGCCAGCAGCTTTGTTTTTAGGGGTTCCGTCACTGAAGCTTTCTTT
NA	TRBJ1-2	NA	TRBV5-1	CASSPTSDYGYTF	TGCGCCAGCAGCCCCACATCGGACTATGGCTACACCTTC
NA	TRBJ2-3	NA	TRBV5-6	CASSPFTSTDTQYF	TGTGCCAGCAGCCCTTTCACTAGTACAGATACGCAGTATTTT
NA	TRBJ2-7	NA	TRBV29-1	CSVEVAASYEQYF	TGCAGCGTTGAAGTCGCAGCTAGCTACGAGCAGTACTTC
NA	TRBJ1-3	NA	TRBV7-2	CASSSSIGNTIYF	TGTGCCAGCAGCTCTTCGATAGGAAACACCATATATTTT
NA	TRBJ2-4	NA	TRBV4-3	CASSQELAKNIQYF	TGCGCCAGCAGCCAGGAGCTAGCCAAAAACATTCAGTACTTC
NA	TRBJ1-1	NA	TRBV11-2	CASSQSVSWVADTEAFF	TGTGCCAGCAGCCAATCGGTTTCGTGGGTCGCGGACACTGAAGCTTTCTTT
TRBD1	TRBJ1-6	once	TRBV7-6	CASSSVPGQGMTSPLHF	TGTGCCAGCAGCTCCGTCCCGGGACAGGGAATGACTTCACCCCTCCACTTT
TRBD1	TRBJ2-3	NA	TRBV7-2	CASSSQGADTQYF	TGTGCCAGCAGCAGCCAGGGGGCAGATACGCAGTATTTT
NA	TRBJ1-5	NA	TRBV5-4	CASSTGGGNQPQHF	TGTGCCAGCAGCACCGGAGGAGGCAATCAGCCCCAGCATTTT
TRBD1	TRBJ2-7	NA	TRBV5-1	CASSLMTGSYEQYF	TGCGCCAGCAGCCTAATGACAGGGTCCTACGAGCAGTACTTC